Detailed here is one TCR beta chain. The target antigen is unknown. Positively selected for CCR7, the CD45RO-negative cells used as naive CD8 cells excluded terminally differentiated effector memory CD45RA+ cells. Germline-derived CDR1 and CDR2 are SQVTM and ANQGSEA. The CDR3 has 10 residues. V was cut by 6 bases and J by 12 bases, with 12 bases left in between. This record belongs to a study of shared clonotypes between healthy human individuals. The assay was immunoSEQ multiplex PCR, and TCRdb's table has in-frame clones only and misses some. The sample records about 2.2 million clones, 85% to 95% being singletons. Study-level results: Richness estimates generally favored naive over memory subsets.

The TCR sequence derives from a man between 18 and 35 years old in good health. Some clones in this sample may be carry-over from other donors' samples. Sequencing was carried out using naive CD8+ T cells from PBMCs. This sequence joins TRBV29-1 and TRBJ2-1; D unclear. This CDR3 is CSVHAVGQFF. DNA for the CDR3: TGCAGCGTGCATGCGGTCGGGCAGTTCTTC.